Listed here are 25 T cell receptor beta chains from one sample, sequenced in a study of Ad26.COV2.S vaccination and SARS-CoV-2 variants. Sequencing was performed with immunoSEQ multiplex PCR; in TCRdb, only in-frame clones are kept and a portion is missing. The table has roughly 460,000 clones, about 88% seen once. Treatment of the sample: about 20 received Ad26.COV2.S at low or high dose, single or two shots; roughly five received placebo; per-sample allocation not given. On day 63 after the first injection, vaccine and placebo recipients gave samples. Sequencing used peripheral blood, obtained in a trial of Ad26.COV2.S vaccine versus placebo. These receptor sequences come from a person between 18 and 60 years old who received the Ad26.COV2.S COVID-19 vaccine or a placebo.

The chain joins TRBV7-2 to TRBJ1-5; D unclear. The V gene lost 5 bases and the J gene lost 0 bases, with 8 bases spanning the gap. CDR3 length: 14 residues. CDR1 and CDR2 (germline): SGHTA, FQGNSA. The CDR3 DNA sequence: TGTGCCAGCAGCCCCTACAATAGCAATCAGCCCCAGCATTTT. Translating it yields CASSPYNSNQPQHF.

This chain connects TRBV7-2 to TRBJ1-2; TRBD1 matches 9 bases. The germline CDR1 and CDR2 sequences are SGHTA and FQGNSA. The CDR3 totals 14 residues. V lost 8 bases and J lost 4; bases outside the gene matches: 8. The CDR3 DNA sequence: TGTGCCAGCGCCCGACAGGGGGAGGGCTATGGCTACACCTTC. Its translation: CASARQGEGYGYTF.

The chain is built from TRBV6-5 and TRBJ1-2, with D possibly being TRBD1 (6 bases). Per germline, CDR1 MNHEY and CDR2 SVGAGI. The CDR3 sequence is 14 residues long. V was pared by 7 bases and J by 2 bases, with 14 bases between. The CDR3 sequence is CASTAGGSNYGYTF. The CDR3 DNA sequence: TGTGCCAGCACCGCGGGGGGCAGCAACTATGGCTACACCTTC.

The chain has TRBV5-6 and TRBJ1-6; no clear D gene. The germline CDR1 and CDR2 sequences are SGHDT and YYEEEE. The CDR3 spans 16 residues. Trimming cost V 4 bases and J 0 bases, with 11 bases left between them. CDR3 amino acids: CASSPGLSSYNSPLHF. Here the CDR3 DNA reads TGTGCCAGCAGCCCGGGCCTAAGCTCCTATAATTCACCCCTCCACTTT. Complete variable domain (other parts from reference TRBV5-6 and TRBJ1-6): DAGVTQSPTHLIKTRGQQVTLRCSPKSGHDTVSWYQQALGQGPQFIFQYYEEEERQRGNFPDRFSGHQFPNYSSELNVNALLLGDSALYLCASSPGLSSYNSPLHFGNGTRLTVT.

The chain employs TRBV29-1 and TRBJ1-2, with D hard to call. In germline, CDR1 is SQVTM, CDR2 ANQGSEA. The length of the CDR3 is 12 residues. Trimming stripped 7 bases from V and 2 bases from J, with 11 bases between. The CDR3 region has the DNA TGCAGCGCGGACGGTAACAACTATGGCTACACCTTC. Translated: CSADGNNYGYTF.

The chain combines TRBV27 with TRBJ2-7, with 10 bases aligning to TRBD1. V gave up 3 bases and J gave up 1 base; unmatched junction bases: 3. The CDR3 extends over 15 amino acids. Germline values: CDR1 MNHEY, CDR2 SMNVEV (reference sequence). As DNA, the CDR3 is TGTGCCAGCAGTTTGACGGGACAGGGGTCCTACGAGCAGTACTTC. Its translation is CASSLTGQGSYEQYF.

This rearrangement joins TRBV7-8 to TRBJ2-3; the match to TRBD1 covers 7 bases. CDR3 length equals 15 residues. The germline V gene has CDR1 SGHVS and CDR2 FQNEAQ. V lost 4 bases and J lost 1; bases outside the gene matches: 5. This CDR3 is CASSSPTGGTDTQYF. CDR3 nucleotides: TGTGCCAGCAGCTCACCCACAGGGGGCACAGATACGCAGTATTTT.

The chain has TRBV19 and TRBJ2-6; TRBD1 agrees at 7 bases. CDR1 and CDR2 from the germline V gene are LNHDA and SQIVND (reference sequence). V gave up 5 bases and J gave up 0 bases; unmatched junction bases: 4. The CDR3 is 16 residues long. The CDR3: CASSRTGSSGANVLTF. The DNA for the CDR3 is TGTGCCAGTAGTCGGACAGGCTCCTCTGGGGCCAACGTCCTGACTTTC.

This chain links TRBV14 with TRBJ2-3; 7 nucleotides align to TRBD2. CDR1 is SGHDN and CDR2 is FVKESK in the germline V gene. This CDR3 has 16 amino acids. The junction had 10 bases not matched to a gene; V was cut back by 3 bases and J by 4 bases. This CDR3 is CASSHGTLLASDTQYF. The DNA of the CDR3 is TGTGCCAGCAGCCACGGAACGCTACTAGCGTCAGATACGCAGTATTTT.

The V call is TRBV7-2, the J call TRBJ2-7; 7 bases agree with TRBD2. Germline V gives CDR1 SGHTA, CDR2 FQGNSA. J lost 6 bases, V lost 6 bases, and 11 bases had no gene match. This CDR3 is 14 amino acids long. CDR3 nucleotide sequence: TGTGCCAGCAGTCCGGGACTACTGGGCCTCGAGCAGTACTTC. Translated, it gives CASSPGLLGLEQYF.

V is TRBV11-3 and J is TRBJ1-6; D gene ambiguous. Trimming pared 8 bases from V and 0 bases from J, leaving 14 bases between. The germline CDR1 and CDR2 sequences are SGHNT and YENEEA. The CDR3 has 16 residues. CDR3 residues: CASSQRGSSYNSPLHF. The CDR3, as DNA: TGTGCCAGCTCTCAACGGGGATCCTCCTATAATTCACCCCTCCACTTT.

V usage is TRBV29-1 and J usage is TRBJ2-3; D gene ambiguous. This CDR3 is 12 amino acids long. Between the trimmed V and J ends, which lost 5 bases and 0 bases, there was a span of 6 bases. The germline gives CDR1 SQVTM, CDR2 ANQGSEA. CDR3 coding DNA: TGCAGCGTTCTCACTAGCACAGATACGCAGTATTTT. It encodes CSVLTSTDTQYF.

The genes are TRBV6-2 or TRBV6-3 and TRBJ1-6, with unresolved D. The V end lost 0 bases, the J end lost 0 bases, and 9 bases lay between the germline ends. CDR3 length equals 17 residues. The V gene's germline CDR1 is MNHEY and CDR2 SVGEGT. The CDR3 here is CASSYSTPRSYNSPLHF. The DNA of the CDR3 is TGTGCCAGCAGTTACTCAACGCCCCGCTCCTATAATTCACCCCTCCACTTT.

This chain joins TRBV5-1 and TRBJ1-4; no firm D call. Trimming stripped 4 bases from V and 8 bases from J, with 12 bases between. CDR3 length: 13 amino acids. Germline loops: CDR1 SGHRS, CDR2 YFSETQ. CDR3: CASSGVGGEKLFF. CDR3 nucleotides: TGCGCCAGCAGCGGGGTCGGCGGGGAAAAACTGTTTTTT.

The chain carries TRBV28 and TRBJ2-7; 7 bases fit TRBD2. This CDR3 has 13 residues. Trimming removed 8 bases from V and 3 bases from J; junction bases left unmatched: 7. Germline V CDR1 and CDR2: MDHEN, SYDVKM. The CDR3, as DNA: TGTGCCAGCCGAGCGGGACTTCTCTACGAGCAGTACTTC. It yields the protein CASRAGLLYEQYF.

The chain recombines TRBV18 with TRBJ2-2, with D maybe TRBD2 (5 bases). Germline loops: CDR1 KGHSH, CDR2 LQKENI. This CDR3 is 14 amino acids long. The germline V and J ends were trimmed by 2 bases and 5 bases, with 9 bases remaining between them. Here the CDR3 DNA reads TGTGCCAGCTCACCATCCCGGGGTACCGGGGAGCTGTTTTTT. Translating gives CASSPSRGTGELFF.

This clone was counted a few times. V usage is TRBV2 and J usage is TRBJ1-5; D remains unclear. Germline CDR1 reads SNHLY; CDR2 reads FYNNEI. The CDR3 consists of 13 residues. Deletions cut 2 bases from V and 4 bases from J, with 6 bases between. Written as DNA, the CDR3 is TGTGCCAGCAGTGAATTGGAGAATCAGCCCCAGCATTTT. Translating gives CASSELENQPQHF.

The CDR3 loop reads CASSPLWGEAGYTF. The CDR3 DNA reads TGTGCCAGCAGCCCCTTATGGGGGGAGGCTGGCTACACCTTC. V usage is TRBV3-1 (or the pseudogene TRBV3-2) and J usage is TRBJ1-2; possible D gene TRBD1, 5 bases. Trimming removed 4 bases from V and 7 bases from J, with 16 bases in between. Germline V gives CDR1 LGHDT, CDR2 YNNKEL (reference sequence). The CDR3 totals 14 residues.

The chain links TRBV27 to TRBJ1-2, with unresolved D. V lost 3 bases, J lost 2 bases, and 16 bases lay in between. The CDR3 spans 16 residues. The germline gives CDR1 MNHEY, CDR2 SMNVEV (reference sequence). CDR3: CASSFWPREGNYGYTF. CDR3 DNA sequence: TGTGCCAGCAGTTTTTGGCCCCGGGAGGGCAACTATGGCTACACCTTC.

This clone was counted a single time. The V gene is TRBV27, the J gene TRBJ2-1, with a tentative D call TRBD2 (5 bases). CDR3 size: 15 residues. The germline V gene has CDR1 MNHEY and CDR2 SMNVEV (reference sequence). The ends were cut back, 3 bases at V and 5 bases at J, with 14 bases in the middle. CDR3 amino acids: CASSLLTRRHNEQFF. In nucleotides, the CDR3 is TGTGCCAGCAGTTTGCTTACTAGAAGACACAATGAGCAGTTCTTC.

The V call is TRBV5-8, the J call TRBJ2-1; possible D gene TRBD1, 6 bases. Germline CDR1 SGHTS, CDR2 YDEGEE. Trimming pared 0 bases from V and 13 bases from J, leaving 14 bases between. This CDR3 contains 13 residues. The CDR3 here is CASSLVFGTFQFF. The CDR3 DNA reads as TGTGCCAGCAGCTTGGTCTTCGGGACATTCCAGTTCTTC. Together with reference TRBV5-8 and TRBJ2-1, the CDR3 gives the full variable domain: EAGVTQSPTHLIKTRGQQATLRCSPISGHTSVYWYQQALGLGLQFLLWYDEGEERNRGNFPPRFSGRQFPNYSSELNVNALELEDSALYLCASSLVFGTFQFFGPGTRLTVL.

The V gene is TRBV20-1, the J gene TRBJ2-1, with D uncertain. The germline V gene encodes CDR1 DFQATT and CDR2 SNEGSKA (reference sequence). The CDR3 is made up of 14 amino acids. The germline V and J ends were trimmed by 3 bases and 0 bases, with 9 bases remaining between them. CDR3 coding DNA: TGCAGTGCTAGTTATCGGAACTCCTACAATGAGCAGTTCTTC. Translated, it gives CSASYRNSYNEQFF.

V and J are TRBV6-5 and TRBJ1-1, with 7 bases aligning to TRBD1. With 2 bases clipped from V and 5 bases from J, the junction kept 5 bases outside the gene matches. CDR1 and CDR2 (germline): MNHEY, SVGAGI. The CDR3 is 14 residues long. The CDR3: CASSYTRQGTEAFF. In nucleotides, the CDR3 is TGTGCCAGCAGTTACACGAGACAGGGTACTGAAGCTTTCTTT.

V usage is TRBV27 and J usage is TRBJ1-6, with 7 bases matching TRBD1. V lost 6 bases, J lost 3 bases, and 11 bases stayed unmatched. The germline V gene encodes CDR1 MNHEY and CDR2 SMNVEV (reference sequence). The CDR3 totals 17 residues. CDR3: CASRRQGTPGYNSPLHF. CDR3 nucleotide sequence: TGTGCCAGCAGGCGACAGGGAACCCCCGGCTATAATTCACCCCTCCACTTT.

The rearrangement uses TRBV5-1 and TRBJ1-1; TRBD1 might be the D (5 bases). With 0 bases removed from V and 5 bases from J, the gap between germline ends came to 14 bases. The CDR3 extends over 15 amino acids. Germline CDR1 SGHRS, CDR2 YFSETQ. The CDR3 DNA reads TGCGCCAGCAGCTTGGTCGTCGGGGGAGGGACTGAAGCTTTCTTT. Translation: CASSLVVGGGTEAFF.